This TCR beta chain originates from a study of CD8+ T cells in alopecia areata. Overall study: Among treated patients, oral tofacitinib was administered at 5 to 10 mg twice daily.

Extracted RNA was reverse transcribed into cDNA, the sequencing template. Produced via immunoSEQ multiplex PCR; TCRdb's table is partial and in-frame only. Of approximately 180,000 clones detected, about 60% appear once; the ten largest clones hold about 15%. Germline V CDR1 and CDR2: MNHEY, SMNVEV (reference sequence). The CDR3 totals 14 residues. Deletions cut 3 bases from V and 2 bases from J, with 11 bases between. With respect to this clone: Antigen unknown.

General observations from the study: Scalp sequencing also captures normal skin's resident alphabeta T cells. Researchers report lesional scalp, most notably alopecia totalis/universalis, outstripped normal scalp in clonality.

From alopecia areata patients, lesional scalp punch biopsies and peripheral blood were collected. The sample consisted of CD4+ T cells sorted from blood, taken at week 0. This TCR was recovered from a human donor with alopecia areata. The chain employs TRBV27 and TRBJ2-7, with D hard to call. CDR3 loop: CASSLIGQPYEQYF. The CDR3 bases are TGTGCCAGCAGTTTGATAGGTCAGCCCTACGAGCAGTACTTC.